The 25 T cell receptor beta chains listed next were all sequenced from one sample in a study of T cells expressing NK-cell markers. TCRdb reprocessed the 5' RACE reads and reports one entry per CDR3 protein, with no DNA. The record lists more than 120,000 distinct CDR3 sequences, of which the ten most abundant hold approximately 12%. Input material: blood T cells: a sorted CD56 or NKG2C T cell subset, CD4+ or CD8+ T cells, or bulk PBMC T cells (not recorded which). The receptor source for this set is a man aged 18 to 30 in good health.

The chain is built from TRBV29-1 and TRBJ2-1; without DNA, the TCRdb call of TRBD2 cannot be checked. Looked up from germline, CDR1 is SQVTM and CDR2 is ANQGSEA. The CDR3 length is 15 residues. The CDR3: CSVEGPSGSIGEQFF.

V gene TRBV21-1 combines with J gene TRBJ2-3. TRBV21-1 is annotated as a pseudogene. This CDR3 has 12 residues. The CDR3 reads CASPPRTDTQYF.

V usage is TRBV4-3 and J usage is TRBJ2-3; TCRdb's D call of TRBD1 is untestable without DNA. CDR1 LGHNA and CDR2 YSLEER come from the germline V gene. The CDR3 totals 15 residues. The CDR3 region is CASSQPSTGADTQYF.

CDR3 amino acids: CASSYTGSLAEAFF. The chain employs TRBV7-3 and TRBJ1-1; TCRdb proposes TRBD1, but this gene call is untestable without DNA. The germline CDR1 and CDR2 sequences are SGHTA and FQGTGA. CDR3 length: 14 residues. The complete variable domain, with remaining parts taken from reference TRBV7-3 and TRBJ1-1, reads GAGVSQTPSNKVTEKGKYVELRCDPISGHTALYWYRQSLGQGPEFLIYFQGTGAADDSGLPNDRFFAVRPEGSVSTLKIQRTERGDSAVYLCASSYTGSLAEAFFGQGTRLTVV.

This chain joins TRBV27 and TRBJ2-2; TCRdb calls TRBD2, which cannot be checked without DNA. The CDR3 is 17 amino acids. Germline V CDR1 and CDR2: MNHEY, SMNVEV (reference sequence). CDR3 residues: CASSQVSGSPNTGELFF.

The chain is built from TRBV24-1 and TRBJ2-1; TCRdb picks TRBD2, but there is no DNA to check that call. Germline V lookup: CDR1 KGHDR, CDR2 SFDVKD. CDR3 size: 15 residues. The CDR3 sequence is CATSEGGRAVNEQFF.

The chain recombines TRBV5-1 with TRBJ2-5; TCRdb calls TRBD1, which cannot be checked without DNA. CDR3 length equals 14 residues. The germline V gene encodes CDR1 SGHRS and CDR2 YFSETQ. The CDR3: CASSLDAGGETQYF.

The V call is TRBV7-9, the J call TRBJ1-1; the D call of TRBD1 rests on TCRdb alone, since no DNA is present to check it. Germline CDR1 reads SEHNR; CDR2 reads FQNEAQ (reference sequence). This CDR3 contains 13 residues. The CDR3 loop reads CASSFDRGQEAFF.

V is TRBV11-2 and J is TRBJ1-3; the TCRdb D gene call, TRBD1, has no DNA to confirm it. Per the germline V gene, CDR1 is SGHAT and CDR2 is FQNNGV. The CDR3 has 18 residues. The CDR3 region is CASSLEIRDTINRNTIYF.

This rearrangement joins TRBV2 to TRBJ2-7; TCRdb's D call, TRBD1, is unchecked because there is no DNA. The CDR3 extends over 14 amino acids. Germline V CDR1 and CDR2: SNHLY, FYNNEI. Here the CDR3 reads CASSPSGGYREQYF.

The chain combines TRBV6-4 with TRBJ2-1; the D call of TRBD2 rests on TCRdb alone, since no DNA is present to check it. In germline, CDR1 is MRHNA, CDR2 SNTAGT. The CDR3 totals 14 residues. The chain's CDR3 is CASSDRDSGLGQFF.

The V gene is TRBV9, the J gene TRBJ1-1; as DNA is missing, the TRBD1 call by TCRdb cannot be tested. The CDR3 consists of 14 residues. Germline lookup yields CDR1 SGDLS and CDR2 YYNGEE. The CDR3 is CASSSGTGMSEAFF.

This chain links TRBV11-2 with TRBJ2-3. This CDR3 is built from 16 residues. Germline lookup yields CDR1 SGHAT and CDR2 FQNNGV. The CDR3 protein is CASSVTSGLSTDTQYF.

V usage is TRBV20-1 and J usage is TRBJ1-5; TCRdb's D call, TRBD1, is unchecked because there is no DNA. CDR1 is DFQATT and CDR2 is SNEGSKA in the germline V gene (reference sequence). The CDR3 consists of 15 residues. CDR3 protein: CSARDRDKGNQPQHF.

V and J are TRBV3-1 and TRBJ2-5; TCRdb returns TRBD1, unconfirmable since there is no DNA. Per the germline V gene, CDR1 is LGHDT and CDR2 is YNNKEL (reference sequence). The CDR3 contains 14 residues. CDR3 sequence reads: CASSRTGDQETQYF.

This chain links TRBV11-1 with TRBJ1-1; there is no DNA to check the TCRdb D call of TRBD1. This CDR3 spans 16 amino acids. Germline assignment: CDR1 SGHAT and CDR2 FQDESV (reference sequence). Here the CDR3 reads CASSFEWDGQYTEAFF. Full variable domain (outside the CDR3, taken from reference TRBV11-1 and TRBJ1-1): EAEVAQSPRYKITEKSQAVAFWCDPISGHATLYWYRQILGQGPELLVQFQDESVVDDSQLPKDRFSAERLKGVDSTLKIQPAELGDSAMYLCASSFEWDGQYTEAFFGQGTRLTVV.

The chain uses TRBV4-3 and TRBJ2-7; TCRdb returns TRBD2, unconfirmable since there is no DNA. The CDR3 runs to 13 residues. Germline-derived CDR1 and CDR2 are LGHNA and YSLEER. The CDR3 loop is CASSQDGMAEQYF.

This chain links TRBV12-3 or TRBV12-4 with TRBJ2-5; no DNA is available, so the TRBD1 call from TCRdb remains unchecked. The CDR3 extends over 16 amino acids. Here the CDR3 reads CASSLDQGENQETQYF.

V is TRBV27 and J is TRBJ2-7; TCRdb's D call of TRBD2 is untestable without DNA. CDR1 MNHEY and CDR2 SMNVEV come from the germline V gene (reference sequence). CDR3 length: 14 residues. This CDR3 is CASSQAGEGYEQYF.

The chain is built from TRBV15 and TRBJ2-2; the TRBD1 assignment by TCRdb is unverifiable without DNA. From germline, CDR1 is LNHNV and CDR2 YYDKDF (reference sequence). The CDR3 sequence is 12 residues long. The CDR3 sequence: CATGTVSGELFF.

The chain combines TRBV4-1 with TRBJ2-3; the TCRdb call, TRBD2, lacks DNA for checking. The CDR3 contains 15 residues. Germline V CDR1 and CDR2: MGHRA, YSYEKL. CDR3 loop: CASSQTSGRVDTQYF.

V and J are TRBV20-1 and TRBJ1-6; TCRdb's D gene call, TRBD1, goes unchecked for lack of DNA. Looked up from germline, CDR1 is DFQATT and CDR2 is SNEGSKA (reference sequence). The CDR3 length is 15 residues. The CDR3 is CSARATGGGTSPLHF.

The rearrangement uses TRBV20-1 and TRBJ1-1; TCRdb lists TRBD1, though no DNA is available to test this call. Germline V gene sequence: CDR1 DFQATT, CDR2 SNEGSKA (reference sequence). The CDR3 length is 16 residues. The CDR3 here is CSARDWVGPMNTEAFF.

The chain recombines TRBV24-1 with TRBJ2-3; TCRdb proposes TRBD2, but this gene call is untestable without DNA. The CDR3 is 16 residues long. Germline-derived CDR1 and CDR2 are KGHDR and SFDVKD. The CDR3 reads CATSATTTAPVDTQYF.

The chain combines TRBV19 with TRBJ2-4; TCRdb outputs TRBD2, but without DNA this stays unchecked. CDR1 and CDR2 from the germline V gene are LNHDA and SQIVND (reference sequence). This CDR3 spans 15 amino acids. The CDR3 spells CASSPLKNGKNIQYF.